This T cell receptor (beta chain) appears in the sequencing data of a study of shared clonotypes between healthy human individuals. CDR1 is MNHEY, CDR2 SMNVEV, per germline (reference sequence). The CDR3 loop spans 19 amino acids. V gave up 7 bases and J gave up 0 bases; unmatched junction bases: 16. Clones were read by immunoSEQ multiplex PCR, and TCRdb kept only the in-frame ones, dropping some. Found here are a few million clones, 80% to 95% of them singletons; the top ten hold 0.39%. This sequence joins TRBV27 and TRBJ2-2, with TRBD1 identical over 8 bases. The source of this sequence is a man younger than 30 in good health. Some clones in this sample may be carry-over from other donors' samples. The sample taken for sequencing was naive CD4+ T cells from PBMCs. Subset: CD45RA+ positively selected. CDR3 nucleotides: TGTGCCAGCACCCTTAGGGGCAGGGGGCGCCGGACGAACACCGGGGAGCTGTTTTTT. Amino acid sequence: CASTLRGRGRRTNTGELFF.